These 7 T cell receptor beta chains were sequenced from one sample in a study of T cell repertoires in aging, cancer and after chemotherapy. Amplification of TCR beta used genomic DNA extracted from peripheral blood. TRB rearrangements spanning V, D and J were amplified using mixed TRB-A/B primers. TCRdb itself ran the multiplex PCR reads through MiXCR, one entry per CDR3 protein. The sample lists more than 7,000 distinct CDR3 sequences, more than 25% seen once, with less than 4% in the top ten. The sequenced material came from blood. Receptors originate from a human donor in good health.

This CDR3 reads CASSGGTVEQFF. In nucleotides, the CDR3 is TGTGCCAGCAGCGGGGGGACAGTGGAACAGTTCTTC. The V gene is TRBV7-2, the J gene TRBJ2-1; the D gene is possibly TRBD1 (7 bases). The germline V gene encodes CDR1 SGHTA and CDR2 FQGNSA. The CDR3 totals 12 residues. The ends were cut back, 5 bases at V and 13 bases at J, with 15 bases in the middle.

Only a few counts were recorded for this clonotype. The gene calls are TRBV30 and TRBJ2-7; 16 bases are a match to TRBD2. Per germline, CDR1 GTSNPN and CDR2 SVGIG (reference sequence). Trimming at V came to 3 bases and at J to 2 bases, leaving 1 base not matched to a gene. The length of the CDR3 is 15 residues. The CDR3 DNA reads TGTGCCTGGAGGGGACTAGCGGGAGGGGCCTACGAGCAGTACTTC. As protein: CAWRGLAGGAYEQYF. The full variable domain, completed using reference TRBV30 and TRBJ2-7, is SQTIHQWPATLVQPVGSPLSLECTVEGTSNPNLYWYRQAAGRGLQLLFYSVGIGQISSEVPQNLSASRPQDRQFILSSKKLLLSDSGFYLCAWRGLAGGAYEQYFGPGTRLTVT.

The V call is TRBV6-5, the J call TRBJ2-5, with a possible D match to TRBD2 (7 bases). Germline V CDR1 and CDR2: MNHEY, SVGAGI. The CDR3 contains 16 residues. V was clipped by 7 bases and J by 2 bases, with 20 bases between them. CDR3 protein: CASTNLGGGPQETQYF. CDR3 sequence (DNA): TGTGCCAGCACCAATCTAGGGGGAGGGCCTCAAGAGACCCAGTACTTC.

The CDR3 sequence: CASSPGQEDEKLFF. The CDR3 DNA is TGTGCCAGCTCCCCCGGCCAGGAGGATGAAAAACTGTTTTTT. The rearrangement uses TRBV28 and TRBJ1-4; no definite D call. The CDR3 consists of 14 residues. The V and J ends lost 8 bases and 6 bases respectively, with 16 bases between them. Germline V gives CDR1 MDHEN, CDR2 SYDVKM.

This clonotype was seen more than once but under ten times. The chain links TRBV30 to TRBJ2-7, with 10 positions matching TRBD1. The CDR3 sequence is 16 residues long. The germline V gene has CDR1 GTSNPN and CDR2 SVGIG (reference sequence). V trimming: 0 bases; J trimming: 0 bases; junction bases outside the gene matches: 5. The CDR3 reads CAWSVGTGDSSYEQYF. Here the CDR3 DNA reads TGTGCCTGGAGTGTAGGGACAGGGGACTCCTCCTACGAGCAGTACTTC.

The chain recombines TRBV12-3 or TRBV12-4 with TRBJ1-5; tentatively, D is TRBD1 (5 bases). Trimming took off 1 base at V and 7 bases at J, with 17 bases between the two ends. The CDR3 spans 16 residues. The chain's CDR3 is CASSLGGAVLRQPQHF. The CDR3 DNA follows: TGTGCCAGCAGTTTAGGAGGGGCGGTTTTACGCCAGCCCCAGCATTTT.

The chain carries TRBV19 and TRBJ2-7, with D possibly matching TRBD2 (6 bases). Germline V lookup: CDR1 LNHDA, CDR2 SQIVND (reference sequence). V lost 3 bases and J 0 bases, leaving 15 bases between the germline ends. The CDR3 loop spans 16 amino acids. The CDR3 DNA is TGTGCCAGTAGTATTTCTGCGGGGCCGGTCTCCTACGAGCAGTACTTC. Its translation is CASSISAGPVSYEQYF.